What follows are 12 T cell receptor beta chains derived from one specimen sequenced in a study of T cell changes during pregnancy in multiple sclerosis. The table came from immunoSEQ multiplex PCR; TCRdb's copy has only in-frame clones and leaves some out. Seen here are some 60,000 clones, around 93% observed once, and the top ten hold approximately 1.8%. The sequences come from peripheral blood, collected after pregnancy. The source is a female donor with multiple sclerosis, enrolled in a pregnancy study.

The chain uses TRBV7-9 and TRBJ2-7; 8 bases are a match to TRBD1. V shed 5 bases and J 6 bases; nucleotides not matched to a gene: 6. Germline loops: CDR1 SEHNR, CDR2 FQNEAQ (reference sequence). The CDR3 spans 13 residues. The CDR3 DNA is TGTGCCAGCAGCCCACCGACAGGGGCCGAGCAGTACTTC. Translation: CASSPPTGAEQYF.

The V call is TRBV4-3, the J call TRBJ2-7, with 9 nucleotides matching TRBD1. Germline V lookup: CDR1 LGHNA, CDR2 YSLEER. The CDR3 spans 15 residues. V lost 4 bases, J lost 4 bases, and 8 bases stayed unmatched. Here the CDR3 reads CASSLIEGQGYEQYF. The CDR3 DNA follows: TGCGCCAGCAGCCTTATAGAGGGACAGGGTTACGAGCAGTACTTC.

The V and J genes are TRBV7-8 and TRBJ2-7, with 10 bases aligning to TRBD2. Germline CDR1 reads SGHVS; CDR2 reads FQNEAQ. CDR3 length equals 17 residues. J was trimmed by 1 base and V by 1 base; bases with no gene match: 7. CDR3 region: CASSLVAGGPTSYEQYF. CDR3 coding DNA: TGTGCCAGCAGCTTAGTAGCGGGAGGTCCAACTTCCTACGAGCAGTACTTC.

V gene TRBV19 combines with J gene TRBJ2-5, with unresolved D. Trimming stripped 7 bases from V and 13 bases from J, with 7 bases between. Germline V gene data show CDR1 as LNHDA and CDR2 as SQIVND (reference sequence). The CDR3 is 8 residues long. CDR3 coding DNA: TGTGCCAGTACAACTTCGTACTTC. Its translation is CASTTSYF.

The chain is built from TRBV19 and TRBJ2-2, with D hard to call. Germline V gene sequence: CDR1 LNHDA, CDR2 SQIVND (reference sequence). The CDR3 spans 14 residues. Trimming cost V 3 bases and J 1 base, with 6 bases left between them. This chain's CDR3 is CASSIFGNTGELFF. CDR3 sequence (DNA): TGTGCCAGTAGTATCTTCGGGAACACCGGGGAGCTGTTTTTT.

The CDR3 region is CASSLAGTSGILYNEQFF. The CDR3 region has the DNA TGTGCCAGCAGCTTAGCCGGGACTAGCGGGATACTCTACAATGAGCAGTTCTTC. The gene calls are TRBV7-3 and TRBJ2-1; the match to TRBD2 covers 13 bases. CDR1 and CDR2 from the germline V gene are SGHTA and FQGTGA. The CDR3 length is 18 residues. After removal of 2 bases from V and 3 bases from J, the junction contained 7 bases not matched to a gene.

The CDR3 here is CASSLASGSINEQFF. CDR3 nucleotides: TGTGCCAGCAGCTTAGCTAGCGGGAGTATCAATGAGCAGTTCTTC. This sequence joins TRBV7-8 and TRBJ2-1, with 9 bases matching TRBD2. There are 15 residues in the CDR3. V shed 0 bases, J shed 6 bases, and the junction held 3 bases outside the gene matches. Germline lookup yields CDR1 SGHVS and CDR2 FQNEAQ.

The chain carries TRBV28 and TRBJ1-2, with D hard to call. Germline V lookup: CDR1 MDHEN, CDR2 SYDVKM. V was cut by 7 bases and J by 2 bases, with 11 bases left in between. CDR3 length: 13 amino acids. CDR3 sequence reads: CASTQPENYGYTF. The DNA for the CDR3 is TGTGCCAGCACTCAACCGGAGAACTATGGCTACACCTTC.

The J gene is TRBJ1-2, the V gene TRBV29-1; 9 bases match TRBD1. The trim removed 6 bases at V and 2 bases at J, leaving 10 bases unmatched. Germline values: CDR1 SQVTM, CDR2 ANQGSEA. CDR3 length equals 15 residues. The CDR3 DNA reads TGCAGCGTGCCGGGACAGGGACCTTCGAACTATGGCTACACCTTC. Protein product: CSVPGQGPSNYGYTF.

V is TRBV27 and J is TRBJ2-1; D may be TRBD1 (6 bases). CDR3 length: 16 residues. Between the trimmed V and J ends, which lost 3 bases and 5 bases, there was a span of 17 bases. Germline lookup yields CDR1 MNHEY and CDR2 SMNVEV (reference sequence). CDR3 in DNA: TGTGCCAGCAGTTTCCTGGGCAGGGGAAAGAACAATGAGCAGTTCTTC. Protein sequence: CASSFLGRGKNNEQFF.

Regarding this clone: One junction end disagrees with the germline gene, perhaps due to a read error. The chain recombines TRBV7-7 with TRBJ2-5; D ambiguous. CDR3 length: 15 amino acids. Per the germline V gene, CDR1 is SSHAT and CDR2 is FNYEAQ (reference sequence). The CDR3 DNA follows: TGTGCTAGCAGCTTAGCCAACAGCTTTCAAGAGACCCAGTACTTC. It yields the protein CASSLANSFQETQYF.

This sequence joins TRBV21-1 and TRBJ2-1; the table's D gene call, TRBD2, was not cross checked with the DNA. TRBV21-1 corresponds to a pseudogene. This CDR3 contains 18 residues. CDR3 sequence (DNA): TGTGCCAGCAGCAAAGGTGGAGCTAGCGGGAGTCCCAATAATGAGCAGTTCTTC. This gives the protein CASSKGGASGSPNNEQFF.